This T cell receptor beta chain was sequenced during a study of cytotoxic CD8 clonotypes in ibrutinib-treated CLL. Method: immunoSEQ multiplex PCR; TCRdb's copy keeps in-frame clones and lacks some. The table records 200,000 or so clones, around 70% of them present only once. In this sample, this clone turned up once. The specimen was PBMCs, collected after 12 months of ibrutinib treatment. The sequence was obtained from a human donor with chronic lymphocytic leukemia.

CDR3 sequence (DNA): TGTGCCATCAGTGATGGTCAGGTCTATGGCTACACCTTC. Residues: CAISDGQVYGYTF. The genes are TRBV10-3 and TRBJ1-2, with D hard to call. The V gene's germline CDR1 is ENHRY and CDR2 SYGVKD. CDR3 length: 13 residues. The V end was cut by 3 bases, the J end by 4 bases, with 9 bases between.